This T cell receptor (beta chain) was recorded in a study of breast tumors, draining lymph nodes, adjacent tissues. This clonotype was recorded at least ten times. Its antigen is not known. It may be a read error: a sequence one base away is much more abundant. Axillary draining lymph nodes of breast cancer patients supplied the node samples. TCRdb independently ran MiXCR on the multiplex PCR reads; one entry per CDR3 protein. The sample consists of 270,000 or so distinct CDR3 sequences, over 25% of them appearing once. CDR3 length equals 13 residues. CDR1 and CDR2 from the germline V gene are SGHNT and YYREEE (reference sequence). With 4 bases clipped from V and 8 bases from J, the junction kept 7 bases outside the gene matches. Study-wide results and limits: Findings are consistent with lymph node origin and intratumoral expansion of most tumor T cells. Compared with lymph nodes, tumors were less diverse; compared with nontumor tissue, more. Luminal-like breast cancer showed significantly higher tumor–nontumor repertoire similarity than basal-like. That most tumor T cells come from lymph nodes remained unproven.

The receptor's source is a female donor with breast cancer. Some clones in this sample may be carry-over from other donors' samples. The sequenced material came from axillary lymph node tissue. This chain connects TRBV5-4 to TRBJ1-2, with 8 bases aligning to TRBD1. The CDR3 nucleotides are TGTGCCAGCAGCCGAGGACAGGGCAACGGCTACACCTTC. It specifies CASSRGQGNGYTF. The variable domain in full, with the rest retrieved from reference TRBV5-4 and TRBJ1-2, is ETGVTQSPTHLIKTRGQQVTLRCSSQSGHNTVSWYQQALGQGPQFIFQYYREEENGRGNFPPRFSGLQFPNYSSELNVNALELDDSALYLCASSRGQGNGYTFGSGTRLTVV.